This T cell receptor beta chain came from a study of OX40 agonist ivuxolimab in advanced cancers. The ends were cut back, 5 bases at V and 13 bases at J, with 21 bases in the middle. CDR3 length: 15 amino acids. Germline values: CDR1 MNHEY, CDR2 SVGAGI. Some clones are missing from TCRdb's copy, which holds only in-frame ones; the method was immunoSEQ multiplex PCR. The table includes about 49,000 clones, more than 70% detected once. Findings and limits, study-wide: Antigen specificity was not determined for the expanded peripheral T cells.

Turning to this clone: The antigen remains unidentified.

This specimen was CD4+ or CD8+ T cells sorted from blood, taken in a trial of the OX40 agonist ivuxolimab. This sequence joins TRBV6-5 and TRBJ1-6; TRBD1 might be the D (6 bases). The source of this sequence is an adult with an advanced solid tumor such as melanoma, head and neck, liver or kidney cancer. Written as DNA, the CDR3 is TGTGCCAGCAGTCCTCCGGGGACAAGCAATTGGCCCCTCCACTTT. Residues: CASSPPGTSNWPLHF.